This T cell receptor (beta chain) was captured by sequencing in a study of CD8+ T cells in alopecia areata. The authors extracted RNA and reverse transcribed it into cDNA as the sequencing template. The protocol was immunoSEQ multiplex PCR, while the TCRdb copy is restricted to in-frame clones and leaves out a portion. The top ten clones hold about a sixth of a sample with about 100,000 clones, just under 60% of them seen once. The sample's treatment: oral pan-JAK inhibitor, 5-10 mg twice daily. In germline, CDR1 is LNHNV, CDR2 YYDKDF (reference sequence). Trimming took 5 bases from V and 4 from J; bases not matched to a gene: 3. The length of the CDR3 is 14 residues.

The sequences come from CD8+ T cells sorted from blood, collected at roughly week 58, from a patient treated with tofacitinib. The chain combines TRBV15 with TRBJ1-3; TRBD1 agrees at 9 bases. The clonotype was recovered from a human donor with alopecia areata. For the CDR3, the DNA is TGTGCCACCAGCCACAGGGGGCTGGGAAACACCATATATTTT. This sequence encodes CATSHRGLGNTIYF.